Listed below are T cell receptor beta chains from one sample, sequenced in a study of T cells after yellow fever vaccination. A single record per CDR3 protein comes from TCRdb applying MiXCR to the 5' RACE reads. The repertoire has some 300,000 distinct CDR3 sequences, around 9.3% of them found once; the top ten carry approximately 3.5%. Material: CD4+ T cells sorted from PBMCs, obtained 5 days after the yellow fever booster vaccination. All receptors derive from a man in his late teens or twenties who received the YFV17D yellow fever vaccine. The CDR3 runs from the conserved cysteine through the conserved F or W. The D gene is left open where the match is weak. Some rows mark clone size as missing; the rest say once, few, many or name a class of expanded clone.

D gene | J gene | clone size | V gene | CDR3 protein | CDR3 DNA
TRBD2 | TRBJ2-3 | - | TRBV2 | CASSREGPRVGTQYF | TGTGCCAGCAGCCGGGAGGGACCGCGCGTCGGTACGCAGTATTTT
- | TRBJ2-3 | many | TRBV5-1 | CASSRTSSTDTQYF | TGCGCCAGCAGCAGGACATCTAGCACAGATACGCAGTATTTT
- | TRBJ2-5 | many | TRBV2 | CASSEGAETQYF | TGTGCCAGCAGTGAGGGAGCGGAGACCCAGTACTTC
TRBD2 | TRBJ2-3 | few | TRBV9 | CASSAQLAGGTDTQYF | TGTGCCAGCAGCGCCCAGCTAGCGGGGGGCACAGATACGCAGTATTTT
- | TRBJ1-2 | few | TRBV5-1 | CASSPIRGEGYTF | TGCGCCAGCAGCCCGATTAGGGGGGAAGGCTACACCTTC
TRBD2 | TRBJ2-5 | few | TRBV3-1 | CASSQGGTEETQYF | TGTGCCAGCAGCCAGGGGGGGACCGAAGAGACCCAGTACTTC
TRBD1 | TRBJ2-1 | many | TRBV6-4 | CASSPGTAKYNEQFF | TGTGCCAGCAGCCCAGGGACAGCGAAGTACAATGAGCAGTTCTTC
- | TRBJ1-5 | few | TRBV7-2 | CASSRAGRGDQPQHF | TGTGCCAGCAGCCGGGCGGGCAGGGGTGATCAGCCCCAGCATTTT
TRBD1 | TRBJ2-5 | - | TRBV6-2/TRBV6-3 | CASSENRGGETQYF | TGTGCCAGCAGTGAAAACAGGGGCGGGGAGACCCAGTACTTC
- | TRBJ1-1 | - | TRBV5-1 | CASSTSVGDTEAFF | TGCGCCAGCAGCACCTCCGTGGGAGACACTGAAGCTTTCTTT
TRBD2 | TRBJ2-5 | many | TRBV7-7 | CASSSGLVGETQYF | TGTGCTAGCAGCTCGGGACTAGTAGGAGAGACCCAGTACTTC
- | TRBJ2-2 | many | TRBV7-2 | CASSLVVGLNTGELFF | TGTGCCAGCAGCTTAGTTGTTGGTCTAAACACCGGGGAGCTGTTTTTT
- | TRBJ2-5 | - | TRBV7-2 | CASSPNGLSETQYF | TGTGCCAGCAGCCCCAACGGACTTTCAGAGACCCAGTACTTC
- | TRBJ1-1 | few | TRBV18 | CASSHSQGVNTEAFF | TGTGCCAGCTCCCATTCCCAGGGAGTGAACACTGAAGCTTTCTTT
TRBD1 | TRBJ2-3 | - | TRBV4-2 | CASSQDSLQGAGTDTQYF | TGTGCCAGCAGCCAGGATTCACTACAGGGGGCAGGGACAGATACGCAGTATTTT
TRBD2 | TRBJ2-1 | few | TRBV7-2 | CASSARLAGGANEQFF | TGTGCCAGCAGCGCCCGACTAGCGGGGGGGGCCAATGAGCAGTTCTTC
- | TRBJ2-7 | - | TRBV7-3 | CASSPDPQSSYEQYF | TGTGCCAGCAGTCCGGACCCTCAGAGCTCCTACGAGCAGTACTTC
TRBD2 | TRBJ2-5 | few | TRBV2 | CASRKLAGFQETQYF | TGTGCCAGCAGGAAACTAGCGGGTTTCCAAGAGACCCAGTACTTC
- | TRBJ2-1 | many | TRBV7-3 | CASSLSSYNEQFF | TGTGCCAGCAGCCTAAGCTCCTACAATGAGCAGTTCTTC
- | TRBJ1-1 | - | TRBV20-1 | CSASNRNTEAFF | TGCAGTGCTTCAAACAGGAACACTGAAGCTTTCTTT
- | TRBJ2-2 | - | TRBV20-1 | CSARGEGGAANTGELFF | TGCAGTGCTAGAGGGGAGGGGGGCGCCGCGAACACCGGGGAGCTGTTTTTT
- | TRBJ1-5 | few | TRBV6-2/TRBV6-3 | CASSPFGNGNQPQHF | TGTGCCAGCAGTCCTTTCGGGAATGGCAATCAGCCCCAGCATTTT
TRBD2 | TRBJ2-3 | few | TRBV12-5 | CASGLGGYTDTQYF | TGTGCTAGTGGCCTCGGGGGGTACACAGATACGCAGTATTTT
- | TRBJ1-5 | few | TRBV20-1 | CSAESDRDQPQNF | TGCAGTGCGGAGAGCGATCGCGATCAGCCCCAGAATTTT
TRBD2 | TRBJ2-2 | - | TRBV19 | CASYQLAGGAGELFF | TGTGCCAGCTACCAACTAGCGGGGGGGGCCGGGGAGCTGTTTTTT
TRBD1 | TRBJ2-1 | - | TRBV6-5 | CASGQTGVKKQFF | TGTGCCAGCGGCCAGACAGGGGTAAAAAAGCAGTTCTTC
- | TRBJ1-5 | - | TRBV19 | CASSIDPGLGQPQHF | TGTGCCAGTAGTATAGACCCCGGGTTGGGTCAGCCCCAGCATTTT
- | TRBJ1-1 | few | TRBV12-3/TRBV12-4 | CASSLTHTEAFF | TGTGCCAGCAGCTTGACCCACACTGAAGCTTTCTTT
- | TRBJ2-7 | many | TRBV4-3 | CASSQEGDVSSYEQYF | TGCGCCAGCAGCCAAGAAGGGGACGTAAGCTCCTACGAGCAGTACTTC
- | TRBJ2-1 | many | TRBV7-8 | CASSFTGSNEQFF | TGTGCCAGCAGCTTTACAGGGTCCAATGAGCAGTTCTTC
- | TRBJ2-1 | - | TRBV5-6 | CASSFPQVSANEQFF | TGTGCCAGCAGCTTTCCCCAGGTCTCCGCCAATGAGCAGTTCTTC
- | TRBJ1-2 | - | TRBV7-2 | CASSFGGAAINYGYTF | TGTGCCAGCAGCTTTGGTGGGGCAGCTATTAACTATGGCTACACCTTC
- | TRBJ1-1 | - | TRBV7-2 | CASSLEPLGTEAFF | TGTGCCAGCAGCTTGGAGCCCCTGGGAACTGAAGCTTTCTTT
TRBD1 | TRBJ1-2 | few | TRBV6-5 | CASSDKTGGGEGYTF | TGTGCCAGCAGTGACAAGACAGGGGGCGGGGAAGGCTACACCTTC